This passage covers 29 T cell receptor beta chains from one sample sequenced in a study of cytomegalovirus exposure and HLA in healthy donors. PCR involved 60 Vbeta and 13 Jbeta primers. Sequenced by immunoSEQ multiplex PCR; TCRdb stores in-frame clones only, minus some. The sample shows under 200,000 clones, around 80% of them seen only once. Sequenced input: PBMCs. These TCRs come from a woman in her late teens or twenties in good health and CMV-seronegative.

This chain uses TRBV6-5 with TRBJ2-1; 9 bases align to TRBD2. Unmatched junction bases numbered 10, after V lost 11 bases and J lost 2 bases. CDR1 is MNHEY, CDR2 SVGAGI, per germline. This CDR3 comprises 15 residues. The CDR3 nucleotides read TGTGCCGGGGGTTTAGCGGGAGATACCTACAATGAGCAGTTCTTC. Translating gives CAGGLAGDTYNEQFF.

The genes are TRBV5-1 and TRBJ2-2, with D perhaps TRBD2 (6 bases). The CDR3 is 15 residues long. From germline, CDR1 is SGHRS and CDR2 YFSETQ. Trimming stripped 5 bases from V and 2 bases from J, with 13 bases between. The CDR3 sequence: CASSFRDFNTGELFF. The DNA for the CDR3 is TGCGCCAGCAGTTTCCGGGACTTTAACACCGGGGAGCTGTTTTTT.

V usage is TRBV30 and J usage is TRBJ2-2; 10 nucleotides align to TRBD2. Germline values: CDR1 GTSNPN, CDR2 SVGIG (reference sequence). The CDR3 sequence is 17 residues long. V trimming: 7 bases; J trimming: 5 bases; junction bases outside the gene matches: 16. CDR3 sequence reads: CASPGGPSGSPTGELFF. In DNA, the CDR3 is TGTGCCTCCCCGGGGGGTCCTAGCGGGAGCCCGACCGGGGAGCTGTTTTTT.

The V gene is TRBV9, the J gene TRBJ1-4, with D maybe TRBD1 (5 bases). Germline CDR1 is SGDLS and CDR2 is YYNGEE. V was shortened by 3 bases and J by 8 bases, with 11 bases between the two germline ends. The CDR3 runs 13 residues. The CDR3 sequence is CASSGPGREKLFF. CDR3 coding DNA: TGTGCCAGCAGCGGTCCAGGGCGGGAAAAACTGTTTTTT.

The chain links TRBV5-8 to TRBJ1-1; tentative D call: TRBD1 (5 bases). The CDR3 loop spans 13 amino acids. The germline CDR1 and CDR2 sequences are SGHTS and YDEGEE. V was clipped by 6 bases and J by 1 base, with 10 bases between them. DNA for the CDR3: TGTGCCAGCAAAAATGACAGGAACACTGAAGCTTTCTTT. Protein sequence: CASKNDRNTEAFF.

This rearrangement joins TRBV29-1 to TRBJ1-1; no clear D gene. Germline values: CDR1 SQVTM, CDR2 ANQGSEA. CDR3 length equals 16 residues. Trimming left V 6 bases short and J 7 bases short, with 27 bases between. DNA for the CDR3: TGCAGCGTCCCTGTTCCTGCGAGACGCGGATTGATTGAAGCTTTCTTT. Encoded protein: CSVPVPARRGLIEAFF. The full variable domain, in which reference TRBV29-1 and TRBJ1-1 provide the parts outside the CDR3, is SAVISQKPSRDICQRGTSLTIQCQVDSQVTMMFWYRQQPGQSLTLIATANQGSEATYESGFVIDKFPISRPNLTFSTLTVSNMSPEDSSIYLCSVPVPARRGLIEAFFGQGTRLTVV.

The chain is built from TRBV5-1 and TRBJ2-2; no firm D call. Trimming shortened V by 2 bases and J by 0 bases, and 8 bases separated the two germline ends. The CDR3 is made up of 15 amino acids. From germline, CDR1 is SGHRS and CDR2 YFSETQ. DNA of the CDR3: TGCGCCAGCAGCTTCCAACAGCCGAACACCGGGGAGCTGTTTTTT. Protein sequence: CASSFQQPNTGELFF. The complete variable domain, with remaining parts taken from reference TRBV5-1 and TRBJ2-2, reads KAGVTQTPRYLIKTRGQQVTLSCSPISGHRSVSWYQQTPGQGLQFLFEYFSETQRNKGNFPGRFSGRQFSNSRSEMNVSTLELGDSALYLCASSFQQPNTGELFFGEGSRLTVL.

Only a few counts were recorded for this clone. The V call is TRBV11-2, the J call TRBJ2-2; 7 nucleotides match TRBD1. CDR3 size: 18 residues. Looked up from germline, CDR1 is SGHAT and CDR2 is FQNNGV. J was trimmed by 6 bases and V by 8 bases; bases with no gene match: 21. The chain's CDR3 is CASQLFVFPDRAPGELFF. The CDR3 bases are TGTGCCAGCCAACTCTTCGTTTTTCCCGACAGGGCCCCCGGGGAGCTGTTTTTT.

The chain couples TRBV19 to TRBJ2-2; 8 bases are shared with TRBD1. The CDR3 sequence is 17 residues long. Germline V gene sequence: CDR1 LNHDA, CDR2 SQIVND (reference sequence). The V and J ends lost 6 bases and 0 bases, in that order; junction bases with no gene match: 9. The CDR3 DNA reads as TGTGCCAGTAGGCCGAGGACAGGGTATACGAACACCGGGGAGCTGTTTTTT. Translated, it gives CASRPRTGYTNTGELFF.

There are a few counts of this clone. Other DNA sequences in the sample encode the same CDR3. The chain employs TRBV6-5 and TRBJ2-7, with D possibly TRBD2 on 5 matching bases. V was pared by 0 bases and J by 6 bases, with 6 bases between. The germline gives CDR1 MNHEY, CDR2 SVGAGI. The CDR3 spans 12 residues. CDR3 sequence: CASSYSRGEQYF. In DNA, the CDR3 is TGTGCCAGCAGTTACTCCCGGGGCGAGCAGTACTTC.

The J gene is TRBJ2-7, the V gene TRBV20-1; D uncertain. The length of the CDR3 is 11 residues. V gave up 1 base and J gave up 6 bases, with 7 bases separating them. CDR1 is DFQATT and CDR2 is SNEGSKA in the germline V gene (reference sequence). In nucleotides, the CDR3 is TGCAGTGCTAGAGGCGACTCCGAGCAGTACTTC. This codes for CSARGDSEQYF.

The chain uses TRBV11-2 and TRBJ2-2; D uncertain. Trimming cost V 1 base and J 6 bases, with 6 bases left between them. Germline V CDR1 and CDR2: SGHAT, FQNNGV. This CDR3 is built from 13 residues. CDR3 coding DNA: TGTGCCAGCAGCTTAGGGCCGTCCGGGGAGCTGTTTTTT. It encodes CASSLGPSGELFF.

For the CDR3, the DNA is TGTGCCAGCAGTTCAGGGACAGTTTACGAGCAGTACTTC. Its protein product is CASSSGTVYEQYF. The rearrangement uses TRBV28 and TRBJ2-7; 7 nucleotides match TRBD1. CDR3 size: 13 residues. The J segment lost 4 bases and the V segment lost 4 bases, leaving 4 bases of the junction unmatched. Germline V gene data show CDR1 as MDHEN and CDR2 as SYDVKM. The full variable domain, completed using reference TRBV28 and TRBJ2-7, is DVKVTQSSRYLVKRTGEKVFLECVQDMDHENMFWYRQDPGLGLRLIYFSYDVKMKEKGDIPEGYSVSREKKERFSLILESASTNQTSMYLCASSSGTVYEQYFGPGTRLTVT.

The chain links TRBV20-1 to TRBJ2-1; 7 positions agree with TRBD2. The trim removed 7 bases at V and 6 bases at J, leaving 3 bases unmatched. CDR3 size: 11 residues. Looked up from germline, CDR1 is DFQATT and CDR2 is SNEGSKA (reference sequence). DNA of the CDR3: TGCAGTGGAGGGACTACCAATGAGCAGTTCTTC. Protein product: CSGGTTNEQFF.

The V and J genes are TRBV25-1 and TRBJ2-5, with a weak D call TRBD1 (6 bases). CDR1 and CDR2 (germline): MGHDK, SYGVNS. The V end was cut by 2 bases, the J end by 5 bases, with 12 bases between. This CDR3 region has 14 residues. CDR3 DNA sequence: TGTGCCAGCAGTGAAGGACAGTTTCGGGAGACCCAGTACTTC. It is translated as CASSEGQFRETQYF.

The chain couples TRBV15 to TRBJ2-7; weak D call: TRBD1 (5 bases). CDR1 and CDR2 from the germline V gene are LNHNV and YYDKDF (reference sequence). With 1 base removed from V and 2 bases from J, the gap between germline ends came to 9 bases. The CDR3 has 14 residues. CDR3 residues: CATSRGQGAYEQYF. The CDR3 DNA reads TGTGCCACCAGCAGAGGTCAAGGGGCCTACGAGCAGTACTTC.

V is TRBV18 and J is TRBJ1-2; perhaps TRBD1 as D (6 bases). The CDR3 is made up of 15 amino acids. The germline gives CDR1 KGHSH, CDR2 LQKENI. V dropped 4 bases and J dropped 4 bases, with 16 bases sitting between them. The CDR3 here is CASSQPTGTSYGYTF. The CDR3 region has the DNA TGTGCCAGCTCACAACCGACCGGGACAAGCTATGGCTACACCTTC.

This rearrangement joins TRBV7-2 to TRBJ2-7; 8 bases map to TRBD1. Germline trimming cut 1 base from V and 0 bases from J; bases unmatched to any gene: 2. Germline V lookup: CDR1 SGHTA, CDR2 FQGNSA. CDR3 length: 15 amino acids. The CDR3 spells CASSLGQGSSYEQYV. The DNA for the CDR3 is TGTGCCAGCAGCTTAGGACAGGGGAGCTCCTACGAGCAGTACGTC.

V usage is TRBV10-1 and J usage is TRBJ2-1; D perhaps matches TRBD2 (6 bases). Germline V gene sequence: CDR1 WNHNN, CDR2 SYGVQD (reference sequence). Trimming took 5 bases from V and 0 from J, leaving 29 bases between them. The CDR3 extends over 21 amino acids. CDR3 nucleotide sequence: TGCGCCAGCAGTCCGTTCGACGGGACCTTTAGTGAGGACTACTCCTACAATGAGCAGTTCTTC. This sequence encodes CASSPFDGTFSEDYSYNEQFF.

The chain couples TRBV7-9 to TRBJ2-5; 7 bases match TRBD2. With the DNA end fitting TRBJ2-7 better, the J assignment may be wrong. The V gene's germline CDR1 is SEHNR and CDR2 FQNEAQ (reference sequence). The CDR3 length is 15 residues. The CDR3 reads CASSPRLADYYEQYF. CDR3 in DNA: TGTGCCAGCAGCCCACGACTAGCTGACTACTACGAGCAGTACTTC.

The rearrangement joins TRBV27 to TRBJ2-1; TRBD2 matches at 13 bases. This CDR3 contains 16 residues. After removal of 8 bases from V and 5 bases from J, the junction contained 9 bases not matched to a gene. Germline-derived CDR1 and CDR2 are MNHEY and SMNVEV (reference sequence). CDR3 DNA: TGTGCCAGCTACATCGCAGGACTAGCGGGAGACAATGAGCAGTTCTTC. Translating it yields CASYIAGLAGDNEQFF.

This clone occurred a few times. V usage is TRBV6-1 and J usage is TRBJ1-1; 7 bases are a match to TRBD1. V trimming: 7 bases; J trimming: 0 bases; junction bases outside the gene matches: 5. Germline lookup yields CDR1 MNHNS and CDR2 SASEGT. This CDR3 has 14 amino acids. In DNA form, the CDR3 reads TGTGCCAGCAACAGGGGACCGGTGAACACTGAAGCTTTCTTT. Amino acids: CASNRGPVNTEAFF.

This rearrangement joins TRBV5-1 to TRBJ2-3; TRBD1 matches 12 bases. Trimming removed 4 bases from V and 7 bases from J; junction bases left unmatched: 7. The germline CDR1 and CDR2 sequences are SGHRS and YFSETQ. The CDR3 has 15 amino acids. In nucleotides, the CDR3 is TGCGCCAGCAGCCTCGGGACAGGGGGCTCAAATACGCAGTATTTT. Translating it yields CASSLGTGGSNTQYF.

This chain uses TRBV10-3 with TRBJ2-7; 7 positions agree with TRBD2. Losses at the gene ends were 0 bases for V and 7 bases for J; bases not matched to a gene: 6. The CDR3 spans 14 residues. The germline V gene encodes CDR1 ENHRY and CDR2 SYGVKD. The CDR3 is CAISESRAGWEQYV. In nucleotides, the CDR3 is TGTGCCATCAGTGAGTCGAGAGCGGGATGGGAGCAGTACGTC.

J is TRBJ1-1 and V is TRBV7-9; D uncertain. The V end lost 2 bases, the J end lost 1 base, and 5 bases lay between the germline ends. The CDR3 spans 13 residues. Germline loops: CDR1 SEHNR, CDR2 FQNEAQ (reference sequence). CDR3 bases: TGTGCCAGCAGCTTAAGCGGGAACACTGAAGCTTTCTTT. This translates into CASSLSGNTEAFF.

This chain uses TRBV2 with TRBJ1-5; possible D gene TRBD1, 6 bases. With 6 bases removed from V and 7 bases from J, the gap between germline ends came to 16 bases. CDR1 is SNHLY, CDR2 FYNNEI, per germline. The CDR3 runs 14 residues. The CDR3: CASRATGDYQPQHF. CDR3 sequence (DNA): TGTGCCAGCAGGGCGACAGGTGACTACCAGCCCCAGCATTTT.

This clone was detected only once. The gene calls are TRBV5-1 and TRBJ2-3, with a possible D match to TRBD2 (6 bases). Germline V gives CDR1 SGHRS, CDR2 YFSETQ. Trimming stripped 4 bases from V and 0 bases from J, with 12 bases between. The CDR3 sequence is 15 residues long. CDR3 nucleotides: TGCGCCAGCAGCCGGACGGCGGGGAGCACAGATACGCAGTATTTT. This encodes CASSRTAGSTDTQYF.

The chain uses TRBV5-1 and TRBJ2-1; 9 nucleotides align to TRBD2. The CDR3 is 18 residues long. CDR1 SGHRS and CDR2 YFSETQ come from the germline V gene. V lost 0 bases and J lost 6; bases outside the gene matches: 13. This CDR3 is CASSLAGAGPSGANEQFF. The CDR3 nucleotides read TGCGCCAGCAGCTTGGCTGGGGCCGGGCCTAGCGGGGCCAATGAGCAGTTCTTC.

V and J are TRBV18 and TRBJ1-2; 9 nucleotides agree with TRBD1. The CDR3 is made up of 15 amino acids. Germline V gene lookup returns CDR1 KGHSH and CDR2 LQKENI. Unmatched junction bases numbered 3, after V lost 3 bases and J lost 1 base. The CDR3, as DNA: TGTGCCAGCTCACCGAGGACAGGGGATAACTATGGCTACACCTTC. The encoded protein is CASSPRTGDNYGYTF. The full variable domain, completed using reference TRBV18 and TRBJ1-2, is NAGVMQNPRHLVRRRGQEARLRCSPMKGHSHVYWYRQLPEEGLKFMVYLQKENIIDESGMPKERFSAEFPKEGPSILRIQQVVRGDSAAYFCASSPRTGDNYGYTFGSGTRLTVV.